Listed here are 27 T cell receptor beta chains from one sample, sequenced in a study of identical twins. TCRdb reanalysed the 5' RACE reads using MiXCR and keeps one entry per CDR3 protein. The repertoire consists of about 530,000 distinct CDR3 sequences, with around 22% occurring once and the leading ten covering around 0.5%. These data are also associated with another study on yellow fever vaccine responses in identical twins.

Specimen: CD4+ T cells sorted from blood. Every receptor here comes from a woman in her late teens or twenties in good health.

This clonotype was counted only a few times. CDR3 in amino acids: CASSRTSGGSSYNEQFF. For the CDR3, the DNA is TGTGCCAGCAGCCGAACTAGCGGGGGTAGCTCCTACAATGAGCAGTTCTTC. The rearrangement joins TRBV3-1 to TRBJ2-1, with TRBD2 matching over 11 bases. There are 17 residues in the CDR3. The germline V gene has CDR1 LGHDT and CDR2 YNNKEL (reference sequence). With 4 bases clipped from V and 0 bases from J, the junction kept 5 bases outside the gene matches.

The sample holds many counts of this clonotype. This chain links TRBV7-2 with TRBJ2-7, with TRBD2 matching 10 bases. This CDR3 comprises 15 residues. Per germline, CDR1 SGHTA and CDR2 FQGNSA. J gave up 2 bases and V 5 bases, and 6 bases lay outside the gene matches. The CDR3: CASSLGAGGPYEQYF. The CDR3 DNA reads TGTGCCAGCAGCCTAGGAGCGGGAGGGCCCTACGAGCAGTACTTC. The whole variable domain, filled in from reference TRBV7-2 and TRBJ2-7, reads GAGVSQSPSNKVTEKGKDVELRCDPISGHTALYWYRQSLGQGLEFLIYFQGNSAPDKSGLPSDRFSAERTGGSVSTLTIQRTQQEDSAVYLCASSLGAGGPYEQYFGPGTRLTVT.

This clonotype has more than one count but fewer than ten. The genes are TRBV6-7 and TRBJ2-5; maybe TRBD2 (5 bases). TRBV6-7 is flagged as an ORF with uncertain function. Trimming left V 0 bases short and J 1 base short, with 15 bases between. The length of the CDR3 is 17 residues. The CDR3 spells CASSYSRGPRSQETQYF. The CDR3 DNA is TGTGCCAGCAGTTACTCGAGAGGGCCGAGAAGCCAAGAGACCCAGTACTTC.

This clonotype was detected a few times. The rearrangement uses TRBV6-2 or TRBV6-3 and TRBJ2-3, with D tentatively TRBD2 (6 bases). The CDR3 consists of 12 residues. The V and J ends lost 3 bases and 11 bases respectively, with 12 bases between them. In germline, CDR1 is MNHEY, CDR2 SVGEGT. Written as DNA, the CDR3 is TGTGCCAGCAGTTATGTCGGGGGAAAGCAGTATTTT. Protein sequence: CASSYVGGKQYF.

This clonotype has just a few counts. The J gene is TRBJ2-2, the V gene TRBV5-1; the D gene is possibly TRBD2 (6 bases). This CDR3 contains 17 residues. Germline V gives CDR1 SGHRS, CDR2 YFSETQ. Trimming removed 1 base from V and 1 base from J, with 14 bases in between. The CDR3 nucleotides are TGCGCCAGCAGCTTGACGGGAGTAACAGGGAACACCGGGGAGCTGTTTTTT. Its protein product is CASSLTGVTGNTGELFF. Drawing the rest from reference TRBV5-1 and TRBJ2-2, the complete variable domain is KAGVTQTPRYLIKTRGQQVTLSCSPISGHRSVSWYQQTPGQGLQFLFEYFSETQRNKGNFPGRFSGRQFSNSRSEMNVSTLELGDSALYLCASSLTGVTGNTGELFFGEGSRLTVL.

This clonotype was seen just once. The rearrangement uses TRBV5-6 and TRBJ2-3; 7 nucleotides line up with TRBD2. The V gene end was trimmed by 6 bases and the J gene end by 0 bases; junction bases not matched to a gene: 7. This CDR3 has 15 residues. Germline CDR1 reads SGHDT; CDR2 reads YYEEEE. CDR3 sequence: CASNLGGMSTDTQYF. In nucleotides, the CDR3 is TGTGCCAGCAACCTGGGGGGGATGAGCACAGATACGCAGTATTTT.

This chain connects TRBV15 to TRBJ2-4; 10 bases map to TRBD2. CDR1 and CDR2 from the germline V gene are LNHNV and YYDKDF (reference sequence). V lost 0 bases, J lost 7 bases, and 6 bases stayed unmatched. The CDR3 runs 16 residues. DNA for the CDR3: TGTGCCACCAGCAGAGATGGGGCTAGCGGGAGTAACATTCAGTACTTC. It specifies CATSRDGASGSNIQYF.

The V call is TRBV6-1, the J call TRBJ2-7; 10 positions match TRBD1. With V trimmed by 4 bases and J by 1 base, 4 bases remained unmatched. The V gene's germline CDR1 is MNHNS and CDR2 SASEGT. The CDR3 is made up of 15 amino acids. The CDR3 reads CASSGGQGPSYEQYF. In DNA form, the CDR3 reads TGTGCCAGCAGTGGGGGACAGGGGCCTTCCTACGAGCAGTACTTC.

Only a few counts were recorded for this clonotype. The chain combines TRBV29-1 with TRBJ2-1; 9 positions match TRBD2. CDR3 length: 14 amino acids. Germline lookup yields CDR1 SQVTM and CDR2 ANQGSEA. V gave up 6 bases and J gave up 0 bases; unmatched junction bases: 3. CDR3 nucleotides: TGCAGCGTAACTAGCGGGTACTCCTACAATGAGCAGTTCTTC. It encodes CSVTSGYSYNEQFF.

This clonotype was counted between two and nine times. The V gene is TRBV5-1, the J gene TRBJ2-7; possible D gene TRBD1, 6 bases. The CDR3 sequence is 14 residues long. V was pared by 5 bases and J by 0 bases, with 12 bases between. CDR1 SGHRS and CDR2 YFSETQ come from the germline V gene. The DNA of the CDR3 is TGCGCCAGCAGACGCCGGGACAACTCCTACGAGCAGTACTTC. It codes for CASRRRDNSYEQYF.

This rearrangement joins TRBV12-3 or TRBV12-4 to TRBJ1-5, with TRBD1 matching 10 bases. The V segment lost 6 bases and the J segment 0 bases; nucleotides outside the gene matches: 8. There are 17 residues in the CDR3. The CDR3 region has the DNA TGTGCCAGCAGGCGGGACAGGGGTTGGGATAGCAATCAGCCCCAGCATTTT. Translation gives CASRRDRGWDSNQPQHF.

This chain's CDR3 is CASSWATSGGKNIQYF. Here the CDR3 DNA reads TGTGCCAGCAGTTGGGCCACTAGCGGGGGAAAAAACATTCAGTACTTC. This sequence joins TRBV6-5 and TRBJ2-4, with TRBD2 matching over 11 bases. CDR1 is MNHEY, CDR2 SVGAGI, per germline. The J segment lost 4 bases and the V segment lost 4 bases, leaving 6 bases of the junction unmatched. The CDR3 has 16 amino acids.

This clonotype was detected only a few times. This sequence joins TRBV5-1 and TRBJ2-3; no firm D call. Per germline, CDR1 SGHRS and CDR2 YFSETQ. The V and J ends lost 0 bases and 0 bases respectively, with 11 bases between them. CDR3 length equals 16 residues. CDR3 in DNA: TGCGCCAGCAGCTTGGGACACATCGCTAGCACAGATACGCAGTATTTT. It is translated as CASSLGHIASTDTQYF. Using reference TRBV5-1 and TRBJ2-3 for the parts outside the CDR3, the full variable domain is KAGVTQTPRYLIKTRGQQVTLSCSPISGHRSVSWYQQTPGQGLQFLFEYFSETQRNKGNFPGRFSGRQFSNSRSEMNVSTLELGDSALYLCASSLGHIASTDTQYFGPGTRLTVL.

In this sample, this clonotype turned up a few times. The chain is built from TRBV2 and TRBJ2-3; D may be TRBD2 (5 bases). From germline, CDR1 is SNHLY and CDR2 FYNNEI. The germline V and J ends were trimmed by 3 bases and 0 bases, with 10 bases remaining between them. The CDR3 has 15 residues. CDR3 DNA: TGTGCCAGCAGTGACTGGACGGGAAGCACAGATACGCAGTATTTT. Translating gives CASSDWTGSTDTQYF.

This clonotype has just a few counts. The J gene is TRBJ2-2, the V gene TRBV11-1; TRBD1 agrees at 9 bases. The junction had 4 bases not matched to a gene; V was cut back by 3 bases and J by 2 bases. CDR3 length: 16 amino acids. CDR1 is SGHAT and CDR2 is FQDESV in the germline V gene (reference sequence). In DNA form, the CDR3 reads TGTGCCAGCAGCTTTGGGACAGGGTACAACACCGGGGAGCTGTTTTTT. Amino acids: CASSFGTGYNTGELFF. Combining the CDR3 with reference TRBV11-1 and TRBJ2-2 gives the whole variable domain EAEVAQSPRYKITEKSQAVAFWCDPISGHATLYWYRQILGQGPELLVQFQDESVVDDSQLPKDRFSAERLKGVDSTLKIQPAELGDSAMYLCASSFGTGYNTGELFFGEGSRLTVL.

The chain uses TRBV12-3 or TRBV12-4 and TRBJ1-4, with no clear D. The germline V and J ends were trimmed by 6 bases and 4 bases, with 9 bases remaining between them. CDR3 size: 13 residues. CDR3 loop: CASSDNNNEKLFF. The CDR3 DNA reads TGTGCCAGCAGCGACAATAATAATGAAAAACTGTTTTTT.

The sample holds a few counts of this clonotype. The chain uses TRBV5-6 and TRBJ2-3; possibly TRBD2 for D (5 bases). Germline CDR1 is SGHDT and CDR2 is YYEEEE. The CDR3 is 12 residues long. With 4 bases removed from V and 9 bases from J, the gap between germline ends came to 12 bases. CDR3 sequence reads: CASSRVEGTQYF. DNA for the CDR3: TGTGCCAGCAGCCGGGTTGAGGGCACGCAGTATTTT.

This clonotype was counted a few times. The chain couples TRBV6-6 to TRBJ2-6; unclear D gene. The CDR3 contains 12 residues. In germline, CDR1 is MNHNY, CDR2 SVGAGI (reference sequence). The germline V and J ends were trimmed by 6 bases and 2 bases, with 2 bases remaining between them. CDR3 residues: CASRAGANVLTF. DNA for the CDR3: TGTGCCAGCAGAGCTGGGGCCAACGTCCTGACTTTC.

This clonotype was picked up a small number of times. The chain recombines TRBV12-3 or TRBV12-4 with TRBJ2-7; 7 bases line up with TRBD1. The trim removed 3 bases at V and 4 bases at J, leaving 18 bases unmatched. This CDR3 region has 18 residues. The CDR3 reads CASSLGGRGLGTPYEQYF. CDR3 nucleotides: TGTGCCAGCAGTTTGGGCGGAAGGGGGCTAGGGACCCCTTACGAGCAGTACTTC.

This clonotype was picked up a small number of times. J is TRBJ2-5 and V is TRBV2, with no clear D. The V and J ends lost 2 bases and 5 bases respectively, with 6 bases between them. The CDR3 is 12 amino acids. Germline CDR1 SNHLY, CDR2 FYNNEI. Here the CDR3 DNA reads TGTGCCAGCAGTGAAACCGGGGAGACCCAGTACTTC. It codes for CASSETGETQYF.

V gene TRBV12-3 or TRBV12-4 combines with J gene TRBJ2-2, with D possibly called TRBD1 or TRBD2 (5 bases each). Trimming removed 11 bases at V and 0 bases at J, with 25 bases between. This CDR3 region has 18 residues. The CDR3 loop is CALCFDRGKGPNTGELFF. CDR3 bases: TGTGCCCTCTGTTTCGACCGGGGAAAGGGACCGAACACCGGGGAGCTGTTTTTT.

CDR3 in DNA: TGCAGTGCGGGGCAGGCCGGCACCAAAAACATTCAGTACTTC. This translates into CSAGQAGTKNIQYF. The chain couples TRBV20-1 to TRBJ2-4; tentatively, D is TRBD1 (5 bases). CDR1 and CDR2 from the germline V gene are DFQATT and SNEGSKA (reference sequence). This CDR3 has 14 residues. Trimming stripped 6 bases from V and 2 bases from J, with 14 bases between.

This sequence joins TRBV6-2 or TRBV6-3 and TRBJ2-1, with TRBD1 matching over 9 bases. This CDR3 region has 21 residues. The germline gives CDR1 MNHEY, CDR2 SVGEGT. V trimming: 7 bases; J trimming: 9 bases; junction bases outside the gene matches: 31. CDR3 bases: TGTGCCAGCAACCTTCGTGGGGGGGGGACCACCTTGGGACAGGGCGAGGGTGAGCAGTTCTTC. It codes for CASNLRGGGTTLGQGEGEQFF.

This clonotype was seen repeatedly, ten times or more. The V and J genes are TRBV29-1 and TRBJ1-1, with D hard to call. The V gene's germline CDR1 is SQVTM and CDR2 ANQGSEA. V lost 5 bases and J 0 bases, leaving 1 base between the germline ends. The CDR3 sequence is 10 residues long. The CDR3 nucleotides are TGCAGCGTTATGAACACTGAAGCTTTCTTT. This translates into CSVMNTEAFF.

This clonotype was seen only a few times. The V gene is TRBV12-3 or TRBV12-4, the J gene TRBJ2-3; 8 positions agree with TRBD2. This CDR3 is built from 13 residues. V lost 2 bases and J lost 11; bases outside the gene matches: 6. The CDR3 DNA is TGTGCCAGCAGTTTAAGAACTAGCGGAAAGCAGTATTTT. Translating it yields CASSLRTSGKQYF.

This clonotype came up a few times. This rearrangement joins TRBV20-1 to TRBJ2-1, with TRBD2 matching 7 bases. The V gene end was trimmed by 3 bases and the J gene end by 0 bases; junction bases not matched to a gene: 8. Germline V gene lookup returns CDR1 DFQATT and CDR2 SNEGSKA (reference sequence). The CDR3 contains 16 residues. CDR3 sequence: CSASGGSPPSYNEQFF. The CDR3 region has the DNA TGCAGTGCTAGTGGCGGGAGTCCCCCCTCCTACAATGAGCAGTTCTTC.

V usage is TRBV7-2 and J usage is TRBJ1-3, with unresolved D. Trimming pared 5 bases from V and 1 base from J, leaving 12 bases between. Germline V gene data show CDR1 as SGHTA and CDR2 as FQGNSA. CDR3 length equals 15 residues. This CDR3 is CASSPMIGSGNTIYF. CDR3 nucleotide sequence: TGTGCCAGCAGCCCGATGATCGGTTCTGGAAACACCATATATTTT.